The 27 T cell receptor beta chains below come from one sample, sequenced in a study of esophageal squamous cell carcinoma under preoperative chemotherapy. In TCRdb, the PCR reads were re-called with MiXCR into one record per CDR3 protein. The table records about 30,000 distinct CDR3 sequences, roughly 50% of them present only once. Indicated time point: before preoperative PTX-NDP chemotherapy. The sample was collected from a patient given preoperative chemotherapy. These receptors all come from a human donor with esophageal squamous cell carcinoma. The donor label of this sample is uncertain.

This clonotype is judged medium-sized (0.01 to 0.1%). V is TRBV7-9 and J is TRBJ1-2; 8 bases line up with TRBD1. With 2 bases clipped from V and 8 bases from J, the junction kept 7 bases outside the gene matches. The CDR3 extends over 14 amino acids. Germline CDR1 reads SEHNR; CDR2 reads FQNEAQ (reference sequence). The CDR3 DNA sequence: TGTGCCAGCAGCTTACAGGACAGGGAAAGGGGCTACACCTTC. Translation: CASSLQDRERGYTF.

Here the CDR3 reads CASSLWDWCYPDTQYF. Here the CDR3 DNA reads TGTGCCAGCAGCTTATGGGACTGGTGTTACCCAGATACCCAGTACTTC. The chain combines TRBV7-3 with TRBJ2-5, with D perhaps matching TRBD2 (6 bases). Looked up from germline, CDR1 is SGHTA and CDR2 is FQGTGA. CDR3 length: 16 amino acids. Trimming shortened V by 2 bases and J by 8 bases, and 21 bases separated the two germline ends.

Worth noting for this clonotype: A read error may produce the germline difference seen at one junction end. The V and J genes are TRBV7-3 and TRBJ2-7; D unclear. Germline V CDR1 and CDR2: SGHTA, FQGTGA. The CDR3 has 15 residues. This CDR3 reads CASSFAPPGSNEQSF. The DNA for the CDR3 is TGTGCCAGCAGCTTCGCACCTCCTGGGTCCAACGAGCAGTCCTTC. Full variable domain (outside the CDR3, taken from reference TRBV7-3 and TRBJ2-7): GAGVSQTPSNKVTEKGKYVELRCDPISGHTALYWYRQSLGQGPEFLIYFQGTGAADDSGLPNDRFFAVRPEGSVSTLKIQRTERGDSAVYLCASSFAPPGSNEQSFGPGTRLTVT.

The chain employs TRBV27 and TRBJ2-7; TRBD2 aligns across 9 bases. The DNA matches TRBJ2-1 better at its end, which makes the J call doubtful. This CDR3 spans 15 amino acids. CDR1 MNHEY and CDR2 SMNVEV come from the germline V gene (reference sequence). The CDR3 is CASSPLPRGGNEQFF. The CDR3 region has the DNA TGTGCCAGCAGTCCCCTCCCGCGGGGGGGAAATGAGCAGTTCTTC.

This clonotype was seen a few times. This chain joins TRBV18 and TRBJ2-3, with 7 positions matching TRBD2. Trimming took 1 base from V and 2 from J; bases not matched to a gene: 6. The CDR3 length is 16 residues. CDR1 is KGHSH and CDR2 is LQKENI in the germline V gene. This CDR3 reads CASSPRVGGNTDTQYF. In DNA, the CDR3 is TGTGCCAGCTCACCACGGGTGGGAGGGAACACAGATACGCAGTATTTT.

The rearrangement joins TRBV20-1 to TRBJ2-1, with D unclear. The germline V gene has CDR1 DFQATT and CDR2 SNEGSKA (reference sequence). With 5 bases removed from V and 0 bases from J, the gap between germline ends came to 14 bases. There are 15 residues in the CDR3. As DNA, the CDR3 is TGCAGTGCTTCTCCTATGACGAGCTCCTACAATGAGCAGTTCTTC. This codes for CSASPMTSSYNEQFF.

A remark on this clonotype: The conserved phenylalanine or tryptophan is not found at the CDR3 terminus, so this likely reflects a read error. The DNA is left out, because the CDR3 cannot be placed on it with certainty; the CDR3 is given as TCRdb lists it. The chain links TRBV7-2 to TRBJ2-5; the table gives TRBD2 as D, unverified against the DNA. Germline CDR1 reads SGHTA; CDR2 reads FQGNSA. The CDR3 has 13 amino acids, counting both end residues. The CDR3: CASSLGGRASQYS.

The V gene is TRBV19, the J gene TRBJ1-3; D not resolved. Germline V CDR1 and CDR2: LNHDA, SQIVND (reference sequence). The CDR3 totals 16 residues. V was shortened by 0 bases and J by 1 base, with 10 bases between the two germline ends. The CDR3 sequence: CASSIDAVISGNTIYF. CDR3 DNA sequence: TGTGCCAGTAGTATAGACGCAGTCATTTCTGGAAACACCATATATTTT.

This clonotype was detected only a few times. The V call is TRBV7-2, the J call TRBJ2-5; tentative D call: TRBD2 (7 bases). The J call may be mistaken, given a closer DNA end match to TRBJ2-1. CDR3 size: 14 residues. CDR1 is SGHTA and CDR2 is FQGNSA in the germline V gene. The CDR3 region has the DNA TGTGCCAGCAGCTTAGCTGCGGGGGCTAATGAGCAGTTCTTC. The encoded protein is CASSLAAGANEQFF.

The chain combines TRBV11-3 with TRBJ2-3; D perhaps matches TRBD1 (6 bases). The CDR3 runs 16 residues. Germline values: CDR1 SGHNT, CDR2 YENEEA. The V gene lost 3 bases and the J gene lost 3 bases, with 16 bases spanning the gap. CDR3 protein: CASSFPQGSLTDTQYF. CDR3 nucleotide sequence: TGTGCCAGCAGCTTTCCTCAGGGGTCTCTGACAGATACGCAGTATTTT.

This chain joins TRBV7-2 and TRBJ2-5, with 7 bases aligning to TRBD2. V shed 2 bases, J shed 5 bases, and the junction held 2 bases outside the gene matches. This CDR3 region has 13 residues. CDR1 SGHTA and CDR2 FQGNSA come from the germline V gene. The CDR3 coding sequence is TGTGCCAGCAGCTTATGGGGGGGGGAGACCCAGTACTTC. Encoded protein: CASSLWGGETQYF.

The gene calls are TRBV30 and TRBJ2-6; D may correspond to TRBD1 or TRBD2 (5 bases each). In germline, CDR1 is GTSNPN, CDR2 SVGIG (reference sequence). The CDR3 loop spans 15 amino acids. V lost 4 bases and J 4 bases, leaving 14 bases between the germline ends. The CDR3 loop reads CAWTGARTGANVLTF. The DNA for the CDR3 is TGTGCCTGGACCGGGGCCAGGACCGGGGCCAACGTCCTGACTTTC.

The rearrangement uses TRBV5-4 and TRBJ2-7; 7 nucleotides align to TRBD2. The CDR3 sequence is 16 residues long. V was clipped by 0 bases and J by 7 bases; unmatched bases: 13. Germline CDR1 is SGHNT and CDR2 is YYREEE (reference sequence). The CDR3 nucleotides read TGTGCCAGCAGCTTGGCCAGCGGGGCGCCCCTACAGGAGCAGTACTTC. This sequence encodes CASSLASGAPLQEQYF.

The table lists this clonotype with many counts. V usage is TRBV28 and J usage is TRBJ1-2; 7 positions match TRBD1. Germline CDR1 is MDHEN and CDR2 is SYDVKM. This CDR3 has 13 residues. V was pared by 5 bases and J by 8 bases, with 8 bases of the junction left unmatched. The CDR3 region has the DNA TGTGCCAGCAGTCCGTCGGGACAGTGGGGCTACACCTTC. This codes for CASSPSGQWGYTF.

This clonotype was seen many times. The CDR3: CASSSGKTNSYNEQFF. In DNA form, the CDR3 reads TGTGCCAGCAGTTCAGGGAAAACTAACTCCTACAATGAGCAGTTCTTC. The chain recombines TRBV7-6 with TRBJ2-1; maybe TRBD1 (5 bases). Germline V gene sequence: CDR1 SGHVS, CDR2 FNYEAQ. This CDR3 contains 16 residues. V lost 6 bases to trimming and J lost 0 bases, with 15 bases between them. The whole variable domain, filled in from reference TRBV7-6 and TRBJ2-1, reads GAGVSQSPRYKVTKRGQDVALRCDPISGHVSLYWYRQALGQGPEFLTYFNYEAQQDKSGLPNDRFSAERPEGSISTLTIQRTEQRDSAMYRCASSSGKTNSYNEQFFGPGTRLTVL.

J is TRBJ2-5 and V is TRBV11-3; 13 bases are shared with TRBD2. Germline loops: CDR1 SGHNT, CDR2 YENEEA. V lost 1 base and J lost 3; bases outside the gene matches: 5. This CDR3 has 17 amino acids. CDR3 sequence reads: CASSLGGLAGDKETQYF. The CDR3 region has the DNA TGTGCCAGCAGCTTAGGCGGACTAGCGGGAGACAAAGAGACCCAGTACTTC.

This clonotype was picked up many times. The chain is built from TRBV11-3 and TRBJ1-4; no reliable D call. The CDR3 totals 12 residues. Trimming took off 5 bases at V and 11 bases at J, with 12 bases between the two ends. Germline values: CDR1 SGHNT, CDR2 YENEEA. The CDR3 coding sequence is TGTGCCAGCAGCCCAGGCGTTGGGAAACTGTTTTTT. Amino acids: CASSPGVGKLFF.

The V call is TRBV19, the J call TRBJ2-2; 8 bases agree with TRBD2. The germline CDR1 and CDR2 sequences are LNHDA and SQIVND (reference sequence). V trimming: 4 bases; J trimming: 3 bases; junction bases outside the gene matches: 7. This CDR3 comprises 16 residues. CDR3 coding DNA: TGTGCCAGTAGTACCCGGGAGGGGGGGCACACCGGGGAGCTGTTTTTT. It is translated as CASSTREGGHTGELFF.

V gene TRBV30 combines with J gene TRBJ2-5; TRBD2 agrees at 7 bases. This CDR3 contains 10 residues. From germline, CDR1 is GTSNPN and CDR2 SVGIG (reference sequence). The V gene end was trimmed by 1 base and the J gene end by 10 bases; junction bases not matched to a gene: 0. CDR3 nucleotide sequence: TGTGCCTGGAGTGGGGAGGGCCAGTACTTC. Translating gives CAWSGEGQYF.

By share of the sample, this clonotype is medium-sized. The V and J genes are TRBV7-9 and TRBJ2-5, with D unresolved. Germline V gene lookup returns CDR1 SEHNR and CDR2 FQNEAQ (reference sequence). V was pared by 4 bases and J by 2 bases, with 11 bases between. There are 14 residues in the CDR3. The CDR3 loop reads CASSSRWGQETQYF. The CDR3 DNA reads TGTGCCAGCAGCTCCCGCTGGGGTCAAGAGACCCAGTACTTC. The full variable domain, with the rest looked up from reference TRBV7-9 and TRBJ2-5, is DTGVSQNPRHKITKRGQNVTFRCDPISEHNRLYWYRQTLGQGPEFLTYFQNEAQLEKSRLLSDRFSAERPKGSFSTLEIQRTEQGDSAMYLCASSSRWGQETQYFGPGTRLLVL.

Comment on this clonotype: An end of the junction differs from the germline gene, which may be a read error. The chain is built from TRBV7-9 and TRBJ2-3; D perhaps matches TRBD2 (6 bases). Germline V gene sequence: CDR1 SEHNR, CDR2 FQNEAQ (reference sequence). This CDR3 is built from 16 residues. The CDR3 DNA follows: TGTGCCAGCGGCGGACTTGGGCGGCGGGACCCAGATACCCAGTATTTT. It yields the protein CASGGLGRRDPDTQYF.

A single count supports this clonotype. Germline is not matched at one junction end, which may reflect a read error. V is TRBV10-3 and J is TRBJ2-3; the match to TRBD2 covers 7 bases. CDR3 size: 15 residues. Germline V lookup: CDR1 ENHRY, CDR2 SYGVKD. The CDR3 DNA follows: TGTGCCGCGGGGTTAAGGGCGGGAGAGACAGAGACGCAGTACTTT. Translating gives CAAGLRAGETETQYF.

This clonotype was detected ten times or more. The chain links TRBV10-2 to TRBJ2-5; TRBD2 matches at 10 bases. The V and J ends lost 1 base and 4 bases, in that order; junction bases with no gene match: 6. Germline CDR1 reads WSHSY; CDR2 reads SAAADI. The CDR3 length is 16 residues. CDR3 region: CASSEYSGRALETQYF. The CDR3 nucleotides read TGCGCCAGCAGTGAGTACAGCGGGAGGGCCCTAGAGACCCAGTACTTC.

This clonotype appeared a few times. The chain is built from TRBV19 and TRBJ2-5; 7 nucleotides agree with TRBD1. The J call may be in error: the DNA end matches TRBJ2-7 better. Looked up from germline, CDR1 is LNHDA and CDR2 is SQIVND (reference sequence). This CDR3 has 15 amino acids. The CDR3 spells CASSTTGVTNYEQYF. CDR3 DNA: TGTGCCAGTAGTACCACAGGGGTCACCAACTACGAGCAGTACTTC.

The chain combines TRBV7-2 with TRBJ2-3; D could derive from TRBD1 or TRBD2 (5 bases each). Germline V gene lookup returns CDR1 SGHTA and CDR2 FQGNSA. The CDR3 is made up of 16 amino acids. The V gene lost 5 bases and the J gene lost 9 bases, with 24 bases spanning the gap. The CDR3 is CASSAPGRRAKDTQYF. The CDR3 region has the DNA TGTGCCAGCAGCGCACCGGGGCGGAGAGCCAAAGACACGCAGTATTTT.

The chain links TRBV7-6 to TRBJ2-3, with TRBD2 matching 11 bases. Germline-derived CDR1 and CDR2 are SGHVS and FNYEAQ. The CDR3 sequence is 16 residues long. V was clipped by 5 bases and J by 1 base; unmatched bases: 5. The CDR3 loop is CASSPLAGGGTDTQYF. For the CDR3, the DNA is TGTGCCAGCAGCCCTCTAGCGGGAGGTGGCACAGATACGCAGTATTTT.

Many counts were recorded for this clonotype. V gene TRBV7-2 combines with J gene TRBJ2-5; 9 positions match TRBD1. The CDR3 loop spans 14 amino acids. CDR1 and CDR2 (germline): SGHTA, FQGNSA. The junction had 8 bases not matched to a gene; V was cut back by 6 bases and J by 6 bases. CDR3 bases: TGTGCCAGCAGGTCCACAGGGGGCGCGAAGACCCAGTACTTC. Translated, it gives CASRSTGGAKTQYF. Looking up the rest from reference TRBV7-2 and TRBJ2-5 gives the full variable domain: GAGVSQSPSNKVTEKGKDVELRCDPISGHTALYWYRQSLGQGLEFLIYFQGNSAPDKSGLPSDRFSAERTGGSVSTLTIQRTQQEDSAVYLCASRSTGGAKTQYFGPGTRLLVL.